The 8 T cell receptor beta chains presented below share a single source sample, sequenced in a study of shared T cell receptors in the human thymus. TCRdb's table, derived via immunoSEQ multiplex PCR, lists solely in-frame clones and lacks some. This sample has over 650,000 clones, with about 87% found just once. These same records also appear under a second study, on human thymus T cells.

The sequenced material came from thymocytes. These TCRs come from a boy under two years old with a congenital heart defect.

The rearrangement joins TRBV6-6 to TRBJ2-7; the match to TRBD1 covers 7 bases. The germline V gene has CDR1 MNHNY and CDR2 SVGAGI (reference sequence). J lost 2 bases, V lost 2 bases, and 9 bases had no gene match. CDR3 length equals 16 residues. CDR3 region: CASSYNRDSETYEQYF. CDR3 coding DNA: TGTGCCAGCAGTTACAATCGGGACAGCGAAACCTACGAGCAGTACTTC.

The chain employs TRBV5-6 and TRBJ2-2; D gene unclear. Trimming cost V 2 bases and J 4 bases, with 12 bases left between them. The germline gives CDR1 SGHDT, CDR2 YYEEEE. CDR3 length: 15 amino acids. As DNA, the CDR3 is TGTGCCAGCAGCTTTAGAAGCCTTATCACCGGGGAGCTGTTTTTT. Its protein is CASSFRSLITGELFF.

The chain combines TRBV29-1 with TRBJ1-1, with TRBD1 identical over 12 bases. The CDR3 totals 16 residues. CDR1 and CDR2 (germline): SQVTM, ANQGSEA. Unmatched junction bases numbered 11, after V lost 6 bases and J lost 3 bases. The CDR3 region is CSVTGQGARLDTEAFF. CDR3 DNA: TGCAGCGTCACGGGACAGGGGGCAAGACTCGACACTGAAGCTTTCTTT.

The rearrangement uses TRBV7-9 and TRBJ2-7; TRBD1 agrees at 7 bases. Germline V lookup: CDR1 SEHNR, CDR2 FQNEAQ (reference sequence). The ends lost 0 bases at V and 2 bases at J; junction bases unmatched: 13. The CDR3 length is 18 residues. DNA of the CDR3: TGTGCCAGCAGCTTAGCCCCCTCGGACAGGACGGGCCCCTACGAGCAGTACTTC. It codes for CASSLAPSDRTGPYEQYF.

DNA of the CDR3: TGTGCCAGCAGCCCGCTTCTAGCGGGGTTCTCCTACAATGAGCAGTTCTTC. Its protein product is CASSPLLAGFSYNEQFF. V usage is TRBV7-2 and J usage is TRBJ2-1; TRBD2 matches at 9 bases. CDR1 SGHTA and CDR2 FQGNSA come from the germline V gene. The CDR3 covers 17 residues. The trim removed 5 bases at V and 0 bases at J, leaving 8 bases unmatched.

V usage is TRBV5-8 and J usage is TRBJ2-5; 13 bases line up with TRBD2. J lost 2 bases, V lost 5 bases, and 3 bases had no gene match. The germline gives CDR1 SGHTS, CDR2 YDEGEE. The CDR3 spans 15 residues. The CDR3 loop is CASRWTSGGQETQYF. DNA of the CDR3: TGTGCCAGCAGGTGGACTAGCGGGGGACAAGAGACCCAGTACTTC.

CDR3 DNA sequence: TGCGCCAGCAGCCCCCCTGGGGGAAATGACAGGGAAAGGAACACCGGGGAGCTGTTTTTT. Amino acids: CASSPPGGNDRERNTGELFF. The V gene is TRBV5-1, the J gene TRBJ2-2, with 7 positions matching TRBD1. Losses at the gene ends were 4 bases for V and 1 base for J; bases not matched to a gene: 19. CDR3 size: 20 residues. In germline, CDR1 is SGHRS, CDR2 YFSETQ.

The genes are TRBV9 and TRBJ2-3, with 8 bases matching TRBD2. The J segment lost 0 bases and the V segment lost 6 bases, leaving 12 bases of the junction unmatched. Germline V CDR1 and CDR2: SGDLS, YYNGEE. The CDR3 is made up of 17 amino acids. In DNA form, the CDR3 reads TGTGCCAGCACCGACGGGGGGGCGGGGACGAGCACAGATACGCAGTATTTT. Translation: CASTDGGAGTSTDTQYF.